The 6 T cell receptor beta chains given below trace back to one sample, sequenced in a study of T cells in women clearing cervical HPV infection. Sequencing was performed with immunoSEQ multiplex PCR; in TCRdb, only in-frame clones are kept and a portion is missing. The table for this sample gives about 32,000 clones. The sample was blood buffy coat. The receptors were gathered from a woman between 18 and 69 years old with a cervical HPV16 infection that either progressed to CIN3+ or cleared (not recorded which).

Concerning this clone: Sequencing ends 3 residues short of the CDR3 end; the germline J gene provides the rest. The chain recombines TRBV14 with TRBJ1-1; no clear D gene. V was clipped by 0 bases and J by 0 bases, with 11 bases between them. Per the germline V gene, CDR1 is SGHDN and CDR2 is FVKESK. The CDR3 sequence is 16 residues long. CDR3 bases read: TGTGCCAGCAGCCAAGAAAAAGAGAGCATGAACACTGAA. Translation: CASSQEKESMNTE. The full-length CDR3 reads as CASSQEKESMNTEAFF.

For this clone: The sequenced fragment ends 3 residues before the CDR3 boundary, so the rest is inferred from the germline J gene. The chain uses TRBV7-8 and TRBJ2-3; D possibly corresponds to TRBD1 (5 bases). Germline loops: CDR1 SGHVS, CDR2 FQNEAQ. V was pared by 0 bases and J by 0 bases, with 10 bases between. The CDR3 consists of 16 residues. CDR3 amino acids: CASSLATAISTDTQYF. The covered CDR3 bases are TGTGCCAGCAGCTTAGCGACAGCCATTAGCACAGATACG.

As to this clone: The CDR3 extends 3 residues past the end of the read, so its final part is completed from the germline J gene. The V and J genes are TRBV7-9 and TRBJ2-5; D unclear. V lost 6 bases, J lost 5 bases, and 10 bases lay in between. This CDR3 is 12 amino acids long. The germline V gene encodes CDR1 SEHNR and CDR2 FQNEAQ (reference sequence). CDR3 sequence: CASRPSEETQYF. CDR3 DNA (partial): TGTGCCAGCAGGCCGAGCGAGGAGACC.

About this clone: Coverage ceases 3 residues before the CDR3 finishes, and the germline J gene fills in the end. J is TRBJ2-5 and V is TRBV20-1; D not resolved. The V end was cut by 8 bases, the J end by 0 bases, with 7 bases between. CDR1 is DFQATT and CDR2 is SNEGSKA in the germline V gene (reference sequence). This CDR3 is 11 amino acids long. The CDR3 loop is CSKSYQETQYF. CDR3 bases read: TGCAGTAAATCGTACCAAGAGACC.

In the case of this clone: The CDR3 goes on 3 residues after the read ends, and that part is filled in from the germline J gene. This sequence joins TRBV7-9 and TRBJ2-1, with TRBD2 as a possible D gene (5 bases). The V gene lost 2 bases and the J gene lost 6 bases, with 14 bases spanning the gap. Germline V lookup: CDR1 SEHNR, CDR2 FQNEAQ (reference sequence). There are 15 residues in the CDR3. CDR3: CASSLRQGLFNEQFF. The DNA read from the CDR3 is TGTGCCAGCAGCTTACGCCAAGGACTCTTCAATGAG.

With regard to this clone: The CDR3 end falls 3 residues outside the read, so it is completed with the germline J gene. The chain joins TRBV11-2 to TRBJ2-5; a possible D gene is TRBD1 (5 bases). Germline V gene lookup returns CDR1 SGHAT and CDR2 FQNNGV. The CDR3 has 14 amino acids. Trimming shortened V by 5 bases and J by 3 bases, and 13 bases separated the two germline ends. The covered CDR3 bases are TGTGCCAGCAGCCCGGACATATTCAAAGAGACC. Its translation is CASSPDIFKET. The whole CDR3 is CASSPDIFKETQYF.